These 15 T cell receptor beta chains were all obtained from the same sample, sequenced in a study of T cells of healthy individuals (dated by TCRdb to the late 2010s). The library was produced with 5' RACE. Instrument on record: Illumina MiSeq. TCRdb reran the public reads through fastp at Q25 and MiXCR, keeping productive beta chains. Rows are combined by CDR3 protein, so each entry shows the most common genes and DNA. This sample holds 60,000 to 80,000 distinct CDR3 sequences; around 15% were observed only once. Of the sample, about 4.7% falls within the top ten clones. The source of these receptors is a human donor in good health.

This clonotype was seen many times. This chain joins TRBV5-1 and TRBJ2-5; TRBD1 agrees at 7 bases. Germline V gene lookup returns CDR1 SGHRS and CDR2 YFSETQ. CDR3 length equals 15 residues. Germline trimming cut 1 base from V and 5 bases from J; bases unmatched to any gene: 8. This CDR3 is CASSLSGQAAETQYF. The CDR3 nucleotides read TGCGCCAGCAGCTTGTCTGGACAGGCGGCGGAGACCCAGTACTTC.

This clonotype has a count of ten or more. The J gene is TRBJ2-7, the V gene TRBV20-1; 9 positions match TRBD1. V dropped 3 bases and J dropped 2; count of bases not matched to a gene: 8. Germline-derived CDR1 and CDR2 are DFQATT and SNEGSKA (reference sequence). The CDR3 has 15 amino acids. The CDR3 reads CSARGSGTGTYEQYF. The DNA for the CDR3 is TGCAGTGCTAGGGGATCCGGGACAGGGACCTACGAGCAGTACTTC.

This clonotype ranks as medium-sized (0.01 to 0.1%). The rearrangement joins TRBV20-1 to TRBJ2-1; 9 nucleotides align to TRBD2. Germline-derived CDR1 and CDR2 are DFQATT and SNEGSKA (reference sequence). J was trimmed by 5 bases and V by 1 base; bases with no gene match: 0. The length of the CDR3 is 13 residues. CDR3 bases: TGCAGTGCTAGAGGACTAGCGGACAATGAGCAGTTCTTC. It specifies CSARGLADNEQFF.

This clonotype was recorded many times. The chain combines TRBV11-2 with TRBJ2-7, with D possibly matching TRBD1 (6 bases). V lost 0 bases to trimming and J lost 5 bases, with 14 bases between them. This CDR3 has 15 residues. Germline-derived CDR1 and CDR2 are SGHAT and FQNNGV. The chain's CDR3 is CASSLDWTVVNEQYF. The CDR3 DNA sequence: TGTGCCAGCAGCTTAGACTGGACAGTAGTCAACGAGCAGTACTTC.

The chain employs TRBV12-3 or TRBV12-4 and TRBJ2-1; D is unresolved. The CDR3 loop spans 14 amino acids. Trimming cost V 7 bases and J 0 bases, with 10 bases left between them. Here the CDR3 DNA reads TGTGCCAGCACCTTACGTAGCTCCTACAATGAGCAGTTCTTC. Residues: CASTLRSSYNEQFF.

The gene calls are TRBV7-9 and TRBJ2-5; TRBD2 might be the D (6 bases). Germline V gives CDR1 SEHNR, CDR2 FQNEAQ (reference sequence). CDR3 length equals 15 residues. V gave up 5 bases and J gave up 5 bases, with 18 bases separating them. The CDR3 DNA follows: TGTGCCAGCAGCCATTCGACATCCCGGGGGGAGACCCAGTACTTC. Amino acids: CASSHSTSRGETQYF.

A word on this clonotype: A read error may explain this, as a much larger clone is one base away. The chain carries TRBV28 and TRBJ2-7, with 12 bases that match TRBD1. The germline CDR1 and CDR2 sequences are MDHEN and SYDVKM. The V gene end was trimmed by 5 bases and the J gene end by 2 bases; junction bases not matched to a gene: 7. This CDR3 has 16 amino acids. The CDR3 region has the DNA TGTGCCAGCAGTCTCGTTGGGGACAGGGGGCCCTACGAGCAGTACTTC. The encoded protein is CASSLVGDRGPYEQYF.

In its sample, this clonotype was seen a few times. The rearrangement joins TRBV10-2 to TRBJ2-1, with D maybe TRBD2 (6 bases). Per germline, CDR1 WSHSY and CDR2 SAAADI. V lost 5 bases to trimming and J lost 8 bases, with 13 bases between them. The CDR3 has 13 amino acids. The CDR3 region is CASSYGGSDEQFF. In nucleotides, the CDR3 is TGCGCCAGCAGTTATGGGGGGTCCGATGAGCAGTTCTTC.

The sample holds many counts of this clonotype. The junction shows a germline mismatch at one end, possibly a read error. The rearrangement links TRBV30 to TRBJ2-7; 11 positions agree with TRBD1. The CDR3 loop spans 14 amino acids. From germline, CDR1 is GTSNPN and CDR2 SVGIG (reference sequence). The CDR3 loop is CAWSVGTGGLHSDF. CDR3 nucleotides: TGTGCCTGGAGTGTAGGGACAGGGGGACTCCATTCCGACTTC. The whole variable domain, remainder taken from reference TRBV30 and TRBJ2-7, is SQTIHQWPATLVQPVGSPLSLECTVEGTSNPNLYWYRQAAGRGLQLLFYSVGIGQISSEVPQNLSASRPQDRQFILSSKKLLLSDSGFYLCAWSVGTGGLHSDFGPGTRLTVT.

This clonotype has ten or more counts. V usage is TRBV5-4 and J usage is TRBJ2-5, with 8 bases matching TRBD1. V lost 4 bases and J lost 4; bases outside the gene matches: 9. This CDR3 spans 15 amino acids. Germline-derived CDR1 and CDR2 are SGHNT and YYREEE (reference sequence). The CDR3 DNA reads TGTGCCAGCAGCCCAGGACAGGGCTTATTAGAGACCCAGTACTTC. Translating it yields CASSPGQGLLETQYF.

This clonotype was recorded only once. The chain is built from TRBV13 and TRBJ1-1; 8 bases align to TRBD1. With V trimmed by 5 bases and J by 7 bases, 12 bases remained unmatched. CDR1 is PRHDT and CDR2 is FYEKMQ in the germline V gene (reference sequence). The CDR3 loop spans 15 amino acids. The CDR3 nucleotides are TGTGCCAGCAGCGGGACTGGGGCTGGACAGGGTGAAGCTTTCTTT. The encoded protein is CASSGTGAGQGEAFF.

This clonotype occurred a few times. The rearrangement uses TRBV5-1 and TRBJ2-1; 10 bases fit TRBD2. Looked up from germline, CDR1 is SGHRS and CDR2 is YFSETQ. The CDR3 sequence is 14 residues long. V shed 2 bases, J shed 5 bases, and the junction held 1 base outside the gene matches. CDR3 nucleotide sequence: TGCGCCAGCAGCTTCCTAGCGGGGGACAATGAGCAGTTCTTC. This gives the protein CASSFLAGDNEQFF.

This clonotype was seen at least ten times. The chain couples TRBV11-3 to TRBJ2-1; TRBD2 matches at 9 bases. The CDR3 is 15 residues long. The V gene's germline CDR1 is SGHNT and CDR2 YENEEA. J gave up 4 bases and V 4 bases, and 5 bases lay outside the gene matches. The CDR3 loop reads CASSSGLATYNEQFF. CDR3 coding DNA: TGTGCCAGCAGCTCGGGACTAGCTACGTACAATGAGCAGTTCTTC.

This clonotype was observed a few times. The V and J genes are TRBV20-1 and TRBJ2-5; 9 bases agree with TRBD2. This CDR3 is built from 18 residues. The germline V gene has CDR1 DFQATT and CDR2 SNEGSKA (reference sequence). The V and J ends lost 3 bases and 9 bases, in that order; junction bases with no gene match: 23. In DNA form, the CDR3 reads TGCAGTGCTAGGGCCAGGCGAGGACTAGCGAGACAAGTGGCGGCCCAGTACTTC. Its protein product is CSARARRGLARQVAAQYF.

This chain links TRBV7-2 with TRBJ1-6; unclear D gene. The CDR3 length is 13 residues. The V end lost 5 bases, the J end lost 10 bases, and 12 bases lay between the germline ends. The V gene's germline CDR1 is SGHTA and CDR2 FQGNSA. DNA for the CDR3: TGTGCCAGCAGCCAAAGTAATAGATCACCCCTCCACTTT. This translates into CASSQSNRSPLHF.